This TCR beta chain was profiled in a study of shared clonotypes between healthy human individuals. Clones were read by immunoSEQ multiplex PCR, and TCRdb kept only the in-frame ones, dropping some. This table has approximately 1,500,000 clones, 98% appearing once. As regards this clone: Its antigen is not identified.

Recent acute infections and vaccinations were absent in the healthy HIV-negative adult donors. Nashville, Tennessee was home to all donors, who were Caucasian adults. V was cut by 3 bases and J by 2 bases, with 12 bases left in between. The CDR3 has 15 residues. Germline CDR1 and CDR2: SGDLS and YYNGEE. Study-wide results and limits: An expected dependence of interdonor clonotype sharing on sequencing depth was noted. Depth was large, yet rarefaction showed that sorted-subset sequencing was incomplete.

Material: naive CD4+ T cells sorted from blood. Noted subset: CD45RA+ positively selected. This clonotype originated in a young man in good health. The V and J genes are TRBV9 and TRBJ2-1; a weak D match, TRBD2 (6 bases). In DNA, the CDR3 is TGTGCCAGCAGCGAGTTAGCGGACCCCTACAATGAGCAGTTCTTC. Its translation: CASSELADPYNEQFF.